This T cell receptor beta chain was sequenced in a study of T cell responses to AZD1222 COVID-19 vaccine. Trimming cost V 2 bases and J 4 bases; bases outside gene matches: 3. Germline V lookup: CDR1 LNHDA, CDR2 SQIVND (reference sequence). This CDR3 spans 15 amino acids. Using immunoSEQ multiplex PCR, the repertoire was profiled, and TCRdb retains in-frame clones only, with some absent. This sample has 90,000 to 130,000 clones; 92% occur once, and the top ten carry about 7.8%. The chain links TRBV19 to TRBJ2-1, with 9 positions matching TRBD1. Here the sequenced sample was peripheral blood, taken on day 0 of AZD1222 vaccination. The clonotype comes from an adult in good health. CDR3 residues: CASSITDRGYNEQFF. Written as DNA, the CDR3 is TGTGCCAGTAGTATAACGGACAGGGGTTACAATGAGCAGTTCTTC.